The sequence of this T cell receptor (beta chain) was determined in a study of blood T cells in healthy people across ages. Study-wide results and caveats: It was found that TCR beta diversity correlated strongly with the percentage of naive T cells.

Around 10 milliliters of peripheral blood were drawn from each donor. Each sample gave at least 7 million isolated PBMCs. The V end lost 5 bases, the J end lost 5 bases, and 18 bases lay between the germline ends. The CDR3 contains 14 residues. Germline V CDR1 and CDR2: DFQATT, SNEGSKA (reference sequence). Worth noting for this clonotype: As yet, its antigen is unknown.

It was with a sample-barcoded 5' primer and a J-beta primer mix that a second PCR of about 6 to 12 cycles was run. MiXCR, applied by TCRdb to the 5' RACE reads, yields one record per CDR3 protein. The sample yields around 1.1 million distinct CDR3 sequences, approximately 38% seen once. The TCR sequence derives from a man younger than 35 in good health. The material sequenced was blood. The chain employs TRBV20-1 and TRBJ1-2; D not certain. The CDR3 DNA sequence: TGCAGTGCTGGGAGATCCAGGACCACATATGGCTACACCTTC. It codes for CSAGRSRTTYGYTF.